Listed below are T cell receptor beta chains from one sample, sequenced in a study of blood T cells in healthy people across ages. TCRdb reprocessed the 5' RACE reads via MiXCR and lists one record per CDR3 protein. Found here are approximately 1.5 million distinct CDR3 sequences, roughly 43% of them singletons; the top ten hold over 3.5%. The sample comprised blood. These receptors all come from a woman aged 18-29 years in good health. Each CDR3 is given with its conserved first and last residue. Each record gives: V gene, clone size, D gene, J gene, CDR3 DNA, CDR3 protein. A D gene is named only where the DNA matches it firmly. Only some rows state a clone size, as once, few, many or a class for expanded clones.

TRBV15	-	-	TRBJ2-7	TGTGCCACCAGCAGAGAGGGGGCTGGGAATAATGAGCAGTACTTC	CATSREGAGNNEQYF
TRBV4-1	once	TRBD2	TRBJ2-3	TGCGCCAGCAGCCAAAAAGCGGGGGCGCAAACAAACACAGATACGCAGTATTTT	CASSQKAGAQTNTDTQYF
TRBV10-3	-	TRBD2	TRBJ2-7	TGTGCCGTCAGTGTAGGGACTAGCGGGAGTTACGACGAGCAGTACTTC	CAVSVGTSGSYDEQYF
TRBV6-2/TRBV6-3	few	TRBD2	TRBJ2-3	TGTGCCAGCAGCCCTGGGCGGGGGGACACAGATACGCAGTATTTT	CASSPGRGDTDTQYF
TRBV28	-	-	TRBJ1-5	TGTGCCAGCAGGTCCTTTTTAAATCAGCCCCAGCATTTT	CASRSFLNQPQHF
TRBV7-3	-	-	TRBJ1-1	TGTGCCGGCAGCTTAGGAGTGAACACTGAAGCTTTCTTT	CAGSLGVNTEAFF
TRBV4-3	few	-	TRBJ2-7	TGCGCCAGCAGCCAATCTTCGGGACATCCCGACGAGCAGTACTTC	CASSQSSGHPDEQYF
TRBV20-1	few	-	TRBJ2-4	TGCAGTGCTACATCGCAGCAAAACATTCAGTACTTC	CSATSQQNIQYF
TRBV20-1	few	-	TRBJ2-3	TGCAGTGCTAGCTTGGCAGGGTTATCGGATACGCAGTATTTT	CSASLAGLSDTQYF
TRBV20-1	-	-	TRBJ1-4	TGCAGTGCTACGAAACCTTCGAATGAAAAACTGTTTTTT	CSATKPSNEKLFF
TRBV12-3/TRBV12-4	-	-	TRBJ1-4	TGTGCCAGCACCCTCGACGGCTACAATGAAAAACTGTTTTTT	CASTLDGYNEKLFF
TRBV28	-	-	TRBJ1-4	TGTGCCAGCAGTTTCTACCGAGAAGGATTGTTTTTT	CASSFYREGLFF
TRBV18	-	-	TRBJ1-5	TGTGCCAGCTCACCGGGTAGGGGGGTTAATCAGCCCCAGCATTTT	CASSPGRGVNQPQHF
TRBV7-2	few	TRBD1	TRBJ2-7	TGTGCCAGCAGCAAAAGGGACAGTTCCTACGAGCAGTACTTC	CASSKRDSSYEQYF
TRBV3-1	-	-	TRBJ2-7	TGTGCCAGCAAATGGCGGGATTCCTACGAGCAGTACTTC	CASKWRDSYEQYF
TRBV20-1	-	-	TRBJ2-7	TGCAGTGCTAGAGATCTTGCGGTTGGGGATGAGCAGTACTTC	CSARDLAVGDEQYF
TRBV20-1	-	TRBD1	TRBJ2-1	TGCAGTGCTAGAACAGGGGCCAATGAGCAGTTCTTC	CSARTGANEQFF
TRBV20-1	many	-	TRBJ2-1	TGCAGTGCTAGAAGGACCGGGGACCATGAGCAGTTCTTC	CSARRTGDHEQFF